Sequencing of this T cell receptor (beta chain) was carried out in a study of cytomegalovirus exposure and HLA in healthy donors. General study results and limits: Sequencing likely produced, as an artifact, a cluster of highly shared sequence variants.

A multiplex PCR was run with 60 Vbeta primers and 13 Jbeta primers. Sequencing was performed with immunoSEQ multiplex PCR; in TCRdb, only in-frame clones are kept and a portion is missing. This sample carries some 150,000 clones, around four fifths of them seen once, and the ten largest clones take more than 1.5%. Per the germline V gene, CDR1 is LGHNA and CDR2 is YSLEER. The CDR3 consists of 13 residues. V dropped 4 bases and J dropped 5; count of bases not matched to a gene: 1. A note on this clone: What it recognizes is unknown.

Sequencing used PBMCs. This receptor was identified in a man aged 35-49 years in good health and CMV-seronegative. The V gene is TRBV4-3, the J gene TRBJ2-5; TRBD2 aligns across 10 bases. The CDR3 region is CASSRAGGETQYF. Here the CDR3 DNA reads TGCGCCAGCAGCCGAGCGGGAGGGGAGACCCAGTACTTC.